What follows are 23 T cell receptor beta chains derived from one specimen sequenced in a study of T cell responses to AZD1222 COVID-19 vaccine. The data were produced by immunoSEQ multiplex PCR, yet TCRdb's version contains in-frame clones alone and is incomplete. Here the sample spans about 130,000 clones, 92% being singletons. The sequencing here drew on peripheral blood, taken on day 0 of AZD1222 vaccination. These receptor sequences come from an adult in good health.

J is TRBJ1-5 and V is TRBV6-6; D uncertain. Trimming pared 5 bases from V and 8 bases from J, leaving 10 bases between. The V gene's germline CDR1 is MNHNY and CDR2 SVGAGI (reference sequence). CDR3 length equals 12 residues. CDR3 region: CASSHPPEPQHF. CDR3 DNA sequence: TGTGCCAGCAGTCACCCACCTGAGCCCCAGCATTTT.

The chain couples TRBV7-2 to TRBJ2-3; D may be TRBD2 (6 bases). The V and J ends lost 5 bases and 0 bases respectively, with 12 bases between them. This CDR3 has 15 amino acids. CDR1 and CDR2 (germline): SGHTA, FQGNSA. The CDR3 is CASSPRDFSTDTQYF. The CDR3 nucleotides read TGTGCCAGCAGCCCCCGGGACTTTAGCACAGATACGCAGTATTTT.

The chain uses TRBV6-1 and TRBJ2-7; D unclear. Trimming took off 0 bases at V and 6 bases at J, with 3 bases between the two ends. Germline V gene lookup returns CDR1 MNHNS and CDR2 SASEGT. The CDR3 consists of 11 residues. CDR3 in amino acids: CASSEAVEQYF. In DNA form, the CDR3 reads TGTGCCAGCAGTGAAGCGGTCGAGCAGTACTTC.

The rearrangement joins TRBV5-5 to TRBJ2-1; TRBD2 matches at 7 bases. V trimming: 6 bases; J trimming: 3 bases; junction bases outside the gene matches: 6. CDR3 size: 14 residues. Germline lookup yields CDR1 SGHKS and CDR2 YYEKEE (reference sequence). CDR3 in DNA: TGTGCCAGCAAGAACCGGGACTACTACAATGAGCAGTTCTTC. Translating gives CASKNRDYYNEQFF.

This chain connects TRBV5-1 to TRBJ1-6; unclear D gene. The CDR3 runs 12 residues. Germline V gives CDR1 SGHRS, CDR2 YFSETQ. Trimming removed 2 bases from V and 14 bases from J, with 11 bases in between. In DNA form, the CDR3 reads TGCGCCAGCAGCTTCATAGGTGAGGCCCTCCACTTT. Protein: CASSFIGEALHF.

The CDR3 is CAWSVAPSTDTQYF. CDR3 coding DNA: TGTGCCTGGAGTGTGGCCCCTAGCACAGATACGCAGTATTTT. V gene TRBV30 combines with J gene TRBJ2-3, with no clear D. Germline CDR1 and CDR2: GTSNPN and SVGIG (reference sequence). The CDR3 contains 14 residues. Trimming cost V 0 bases and J 0 bases, with 7 bases left between them.

This chain links TRBV4-1 with TRBJ1-3, with no clear D. With 4 bases removed from V and 1 base from J, the gap between germline ends came to 8 bases. The CDR3 spans 14 residues. Germline lookup yields CDR1 MGHRA and CDR2 YSYEKL. CDR3 DNA: TGCGCCAGCAGCCCTGTTGGGTCTGGAAACACCATATATTTT. Protein: CASSPVGSGNTIYF.

This clone was seen a single time. This rearrangement joins TRBV7-8 to TRBJ2-7; D may match TRBD1 or TRBD2 (5 bases each). CDR1 and CDR2 (germline): SGHVS, FQNEAQ. Trimming stripped 5 bases from V and 2 bases from J, with 13 bases between. The CDR3 covers 14 residues. The CDR3 DNA reads as TGTGCCAGCAGCCAACGGGACGGACCCTACGAGCAGTACTTC. This codes for CASSQRDGPYEQYF. The entire variable domain, with the rest obtained from reference TRBV7-8 and TRBJ2-7, is as follows: GAGVSQSPRYKVAKRGQDVALRCDPISGHVSLFWYQQALGQGPEFLTYFQNEAQLDKSGLPSDRFFAERPEGSVSTLKIQRTQQEDSAVYLCASSQRDGPYEQYFGPGTRLTVT.

J is TRBJ1-5 and V is TRBV28, with D uncertain. Germline V lookup: CDR1 MDHEN, CDR2 SYDVKM. The ends were cut back, 6 bases at V and 7 bases at J, with 13 bases in the middle. The CDR3 length is 13 residues. The CDR3 nucleotides read TGTGCCAGCAGGCTACTGGTTGGGCAGCCCCAGCATTTT. It yields the protein CASRLLVGQPQHF. Variable domain in full (rest from reference TRBV28 and TRBJ1-5): DVKVTQSSRYLVKRTGEKVFLECVQDMDHENMFWYRQDPGLGLRLIYFSYDVKMKEKGDIPEGYSVSREKKERFSLILESASTNQTSMYLCASRLLVGQPQHFGDGTRLSIL.

A note on this clone: One end of the junction does not line up with germline, which may come from a read error. J is TRBJ2-7 and V is TRBV7-8; no definite D call. Germline assignment: CDR1 SGHVS and CDR2 FQNEAQ. The CDR3 is made up of 11 amino acids. The CDR3 loop reads CASSLDEKRNF. The CDR3 bases are TGTGCCAGCAGCTTGGACGAAAAAAGAAACTTC.

The chain joins TRBV3-1 (or the pseudogene TRBV3-2) to TRBJ1-1, with D hard to call. Between the trimmed V and J ends, which lost 2 bases and 3 bases, there was a span of 4 bases. In germline, CDR1 is LGHDT, CDR2 YNNKEL (reference sequence). The CDR3 has 12 residues. CDR3: CASSQPHTEAFF. The CDR3 DNA reads TGTGCCAGCAGCCAACCCCACACTGAAGCTTTCTTT.

The chain carries TRBV6-5 and TRBJ2-7; tentative D call: TRBD2 (5 bases). The V gene lost 4 bases and the J gene lost 0 bases, with 13 bases spanning the gap. Germline lookup yields CDR1 MNHEY and CDR2 SVGAGI. The CDR3 spans 15 residues. The CDR3 sequence: CASSSGLRASYEQYF. DNA of the CDR3: TGTGCCAGCAGTTCTGGACTGCGCGCCTCCTACGAGCAGTACTTC.

The chain joins TRBV10-1 to TRBJ2-1; 9 bases fit TRBD2. V trimming: 6 bases; J trimming: 2 bases; junction bases outside the gene matches: 5. Germline CDR1 is WNHNN and CDR2 is SYGVQD (reference sequence). CDR3 length: 15 amino acids. Here the CDR3 reads CASSPGLAAYNEQFF. CDR3 bases: TGCGCCAGCAGCCCGGGACTAGCCGCCTACAATGAGCAGTTCTTC.

The sample holds one count of this clone. The genes are TRBV2 and TRBJ1-2; 8 bases match TRBD1. Germline CDR1 reads SNHLY; CDR2 reads FYNNEI. This CDR3 contains 11 residues. The V segment lost 8 bases and the J segment 8 bases; nucleotides outside the gene matches: 4. CDR3 nucleotides: TGTGCCAGCTTCGACAGGGGCGGCTACACCTTC. Translating gives CASFDRGGYTF.

The chain recombines TRBV6-5 with TRBJ1-3; TRBD1 might be the D (5 bases). The CDR3 has 14 amino acids. The germline CDR1 and CDR2 sequences are MNHEY and SVGAGI. V lost 5 bases, J lost 1 base, and 9 bases lay in between. CDR3 bases: TGTGCCAGCAGTACTCAGGGATCTGGAAACACCATATATTTT. Its translation: CASSTQGSGNTIYF.

This chain joins TRBV5-6 and TRBJ1-6; tentatively, D is TRBD1 (5 bases). The germline CDR1 and CDR2 sequences are SGHDT and YYEEEE. The CDR3 sequence is 14 residues long. With 4 bases removed from V and 7 bases from J, the gap between germline ends came to 12 bases. CDR3 bases: TGTGCCAGCAGCCATGGGCGGACAAATTCACCCCTCCACTTT. Encoded protein: CASSHGRTNSPLHF.

The chain joins TRBV7-9 to TRBJ1-2, with 8 bases matching TRBD1. This CDR3 comprises 14 residues. Per germline, CDR1 SEHNR and CDR2 FQNEAQ (reference sequence). V was clipped by 5 bases and J by 6 bases; unmatched bases: 8. The CDR3 region has the DNA TGTGCCAGCAGCACAACGACAGGGGCGGATGGCTACACCTTC. As protein: CASSTTTGADGYTF.

The chain couples TRBV7-2 to TRBJ2-2; a possible D gene is TRBD1 (5 bases). There are 14 residues in the CDR3. Trimming removed 6 bases from V and 7 bases from J, with 15 bases in between. Germline V gene sequence: CDR1 SGHTA, CDR2 FQGNSA. CDR3 residues: CASRPQGGHGELFF. CDR3 bases: TGTGCCAGCAGGCCCCAGGGTGGGCACGGGGAGCTGTTTTTT. Together with reference TRBV7-2 and TRBJ2-2, the CDR3 gives the full variable domain: GAGVSQSPSNKVTEKGKDVELRCDPISGHTALYWYRQSLGQGLEFLIYFQGNSAPDKSGLPSDRFSAERTGGSVSTLTIQRTQQEDSAVYLCASRPQGGHGELFFGEGSRLTVL.

The chain links TRBV5-1 to TRBJ1-3, with D possibly being TRBD1 (5 bases). The CDR3 extends over 15 amino acids. V lost 0 bases and J 3 bases, leaving 10 bases between the germline ends. Germline V lookup: CDR1 SGHRS, CDR2 YFSETQ. The CDR3 loop is CASSLGPGSGNTIYF. CDR3 nucleotides: TGCGCCAGCAGCTTGGGCCCAGGGAGTGGAAACACCATATATTTT.

V and J are TRBV7-3 and TRBJ2-5, with D perhaps matching TRBD2 (5 bases). The V end was cut by 4 bases, the J end by 5 bases, with 11 bases between. This CDR3 comprises 13 residues. Germline CDR1 reads SGHTA; CDR2 reads FQGTGA. The CDR3 sequence: CASSSTSRETQYF. CDR3 nucleotide sequence: TGTGCCAGCAGCTCAACTAGTAGGGAGACCCAGTACTTC.

This sequence joins TRBV6-1 and TRBJ1-1; D is unresolved. The V gene's germline CDR1 is MNHNS and CDR2 SASEGT. The CDR3 is made up of 13 amino acids. V was shortened by 8 bases and J by 1 base, with 11 bases between the two germline ends. CDR3 sequence: CASRQDGNTEAFF. The CDR3 nucleotides read TGTGCCAGCCGGCAGGACGGGAACACTGAAGCTTTCTTT.

This clone was counted only a few times. V is TRBV7-9 and J is TRBJ1-2, with unresolved D. This CDR3 spans 14 amino acids. Germline-derived CDR1 and CDR2 are SEHNR and FQNEAQ (reference sequence). V shed 6 bases and J shed 3 bases, with 14 bases lying between them. CDR3 coding DNA: TGTGCCAGCAGTTCCTACAGCTGGGACTATGGCTACACCTTC. This codes for CASSSYSWDYGYTF.

The chain employs TRBV29-1 and TRBJ2-1; TRBD2 agrees at 8 bases. Trimming cost V 5 bases and J 6 bases; bases outside gene matches: 12. CDR3 length equals 15 residues. CDR1 is SQVTM and CDR2 is ANQGSEA in the germline V gene. The CDR3 DNA follows: TGCAGCGTTTCACACCCGTCGCTAGCGGGCAATGAGCAGTTCTTC. This gives the protein CSVSHPSLAGNEQFF.